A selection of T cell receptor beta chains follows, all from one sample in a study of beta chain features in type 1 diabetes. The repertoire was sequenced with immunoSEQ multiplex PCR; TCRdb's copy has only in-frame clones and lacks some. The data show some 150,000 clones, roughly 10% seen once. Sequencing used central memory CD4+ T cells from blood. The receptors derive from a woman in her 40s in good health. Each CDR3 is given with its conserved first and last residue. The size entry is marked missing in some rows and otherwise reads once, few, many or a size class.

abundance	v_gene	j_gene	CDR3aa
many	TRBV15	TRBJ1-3	CATSRDTAGYGNTIYF
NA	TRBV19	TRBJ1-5	CASSMGQGGQPQHF
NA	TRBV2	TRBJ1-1	CASSTRGGSEAFF
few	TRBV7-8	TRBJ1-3	CASSLAIAGFSGTIYF
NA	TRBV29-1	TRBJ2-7	CSVVVPGHPPYEQYF
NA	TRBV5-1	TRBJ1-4	CASSYSTTNEKLFF
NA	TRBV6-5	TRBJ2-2	CASSGTGVYTGELFF
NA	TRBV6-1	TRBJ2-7	CASTVQGNYEQYF
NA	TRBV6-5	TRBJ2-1	CATADYNEQFF
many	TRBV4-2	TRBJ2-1	CASSPAGGTSYNEQFF
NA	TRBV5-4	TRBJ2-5	CASSFYIAGQETQYF
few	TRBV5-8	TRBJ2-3	CASSLGSGGADTQYF
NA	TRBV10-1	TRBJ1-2	CASSDGQDYGYTF
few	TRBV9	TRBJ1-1	CASSPRQGNTEAFF
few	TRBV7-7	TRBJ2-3	CASSLAEADTQYF
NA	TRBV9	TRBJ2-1	CASSALGQDNEQFF
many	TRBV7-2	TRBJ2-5	CASSVGLAGDETQYF
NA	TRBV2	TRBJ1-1	CASSPDSNTEAFF
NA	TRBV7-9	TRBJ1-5	CASSTGQGIANQPQHF
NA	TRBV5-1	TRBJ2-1	CASSLYLAGGNEQFF
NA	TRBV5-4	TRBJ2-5	CASSPPTSGSQETQYF
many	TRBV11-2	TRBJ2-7	CASSSPLAGNYEQYF
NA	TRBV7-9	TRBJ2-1	CASSLGTSGGLNEQFF
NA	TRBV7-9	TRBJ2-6	CASSPGGANVLTF
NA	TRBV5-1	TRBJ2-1	CASSLEGQGFWSYNEQFF
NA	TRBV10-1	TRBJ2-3	CASSRGLADTQYF
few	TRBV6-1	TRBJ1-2	CASSLQLGTADGYTF
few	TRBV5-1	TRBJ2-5	CASSLGSGAQETQYF
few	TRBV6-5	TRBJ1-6	CASSLGDSPLHF
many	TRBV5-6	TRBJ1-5	CASSLGHGNQPQHF
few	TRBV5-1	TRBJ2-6	CASSLAVSRSSGANVLTF
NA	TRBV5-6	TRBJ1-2	CASSPIRGIRGYTF
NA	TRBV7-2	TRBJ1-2	CASSPRVFNYGYTF
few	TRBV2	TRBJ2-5	CARGGLAETQYF
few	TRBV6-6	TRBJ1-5	CASWGQGLSNQPQHF
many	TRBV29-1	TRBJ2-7	CSVLKLNLDRGSGIAYEQYF
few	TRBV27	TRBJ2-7	CASSSYYEQYF
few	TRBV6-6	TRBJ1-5	CASRAHVSGQPQHF
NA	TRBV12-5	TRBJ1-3	CASGPHSGNTIYF